These T cell receptor beta chains were read from a single sample in a study of CD8+ T cells in alopecia areata. Method: immunoSEQ multiplex PCR; TCRdb's copy keeps in-frame clones and lacks some. The sample comprises roughly 100,000 clones, 44% of which are singletons, and roughly 18% rests with the top ten. The sequenced sample was CD8+ T cells sorted from blood, obtained at week 24, from a patient treated with tofacitinib. The source is a human donor with alopecia areata. Both conserved end residues are part of each CDR3. The order of the fields is CDR3 protein, CDR3 DNA, J gene, V gene, D gene, CDR3 length, clone size. D genes are given only for firm matches. A row's size may be missing; if present it is once, few, many or a size class.

CDR3aa: CASSLRGTPKEQFF; CDR3nt: TGCGCCAGCAGCTTGAGGGGAACCCCGAAGGAGCAGTTCTTC; j_gene: TRBJ2-1; v_gene: TRBV5-1; d_gene: .; len: 14; abundance: .
CDR3aa: CAWSGTGQTF; CDR3nt: TGTGCCTGGAGTGGGACGGGACAAACCTTC; j_gene: TRBJ1-2; v_gene: TRBV30; d_gene: .; len: 10; abundance: .
CDR3aa: CATSRDRQDFGKLFF; CDR3nt: TGTGCCACCAGCAGAGATCGTCAGGACTTCGGGAAACTGTTTTTT; j_gene: TRBJ1-4; v_gene: TRBV15; d_gene: .; len: 15; abundance: .
CDR3aa: CASSLGQGIGDTQYF; CDR3nt: TGTGCCAGCAGCTTGGGACAGGGAATTGGAGATACGCAGTATTTT; j_gene: TRBJ2-3; v_gene: TRBV5-6; d_gene: TRBD1; len: 15; abundance: .
CDR3aa: CASSPRTGWDEAFF; CDR3nt: TGTGCCAGTAGTCCACGAACAGGGTGGGATGAAGCTTTCTTT; j_gene: TRBJ1-1; v_gene: TRBV19; d_gene: .; len: 14; abundance: .
CDR3aa: CASSPNRGSQETQYF; CDR3nt: TGTGCCAGCAGCCCGAACAGGGGTTCCCAAGAGACCCAGTACTTC; j_gene: TRBJ2-5; v_gene: TRBV7-3; d_gene: TRBD1; len: 15; abundance: .
CDR3aa: CASGERSKYEQYF; CDR3nt: TGTGCCAGCGGGGAACGATCGAAATACGAGCAGTACTTC; j_gene: TRBJ2-7; v_gene: TRBV27; d_gene: .; len: 13; abundance: .
CDR3aa: CASVGSNTEAFF; CDR3nt: TGTGCCAGCGTTGGCTCGAACACTGAAGCTTTCTTT; j_gene: TRBJ1-1; v_gene: TRBV5-4; d_gene: .; len: 12; abundance: few
CDR3aa: CGVRGIETQYF; CDR3nt: TGTGGGGTGCGGGGTATCGAGACCCAGTACTTC; j_gene: TRBJ2-5; v_gene: TRBV6-5; d_gene: .; len: 11; abundance: .
CDR3aa: CASSFWQEGFLSGYTF; CDR3nt: TGTGCCAGCAGTTTTTGGCAGGAGGGTTTCCTCAGTGGCTACACCTTC; j_gene: TRBJ1-2; v_gene: TRBV27; d_gene: .; len: 16; abundance: .
CDR3aa: CASSVGDEQFF; CDR3nt: TGCGCCAGCAGCGTTGGGGATGAGCAGTTCTTC; j_gene: TRBJ2-1; v_gene: TRBV5-1; d_gene: .; len: 11; abundance: .
CDR3aa: CASSLSGGTEAFF; CDR3nt: TGTGCCAGCAGTTTATCAGGGGGCACTGAAGCTTTCTTT; j_gene: TRBJ1-1; v_gene: TRBV27; d_gene: .; len: 13; abundance: few
CDR3aa: CATSRDLAGGLHEQYF; CDR3nt: TGTGCCACCAGCAGAGATCTCGCGGGAGGGCTCCACGAGCAGTACTTC; j_gene: TRBJ2-7; v_gene: TRBV15; d_gene: TRBD2; len: 16; abundance: .
CDR3aa: CASSPGDSEYEQYF; CDR3nt: TGTGCCAGCAGCCCAGGGGACAGCGAGTACGAGCAGTACTTC; j_gene: TRBJ2-7; v_gene: TRBV7-8; d_gene: TRBD1; len: 14; abundance: .
CDR3aa: CASSFGSYEQYF; CDR3nt: TGTGCCAGCAGTTTCGGATCATACGAGCAGTACTTC; j_gene: TRBJ2-7; v_gene: TRBV28; d_gene: .; len: 12; abundance: .
CDR3aa: CSVALGLAGVAGEQFF; CDR3nt: TGCAGCGTGGCCTTAGGACTAGCGGGAGTGGCGGGCGAGCAGTTCTTC; j_gene: TRBJ2-1; v_gene: TRBV29-1; d_gene: TRBD2; len: 16; abundance: .
CDR3aa: CASLKGFGAHNEQFF; CDR3nt: TGTGCCAGCTTGAAGGGGTTCGGGGCCCACAATGAGCAGTTCTTC; j_gene: TRBJ2-1; v_gene: TRBV2; d_gene: .; len: 15; abundance: .
CDR3aa: CASSGTGRDFDTQYF; CDR3nt: TGTGCCAGCAGCGGGACCGGACGGGACTTTGATACGCAGTATTTT; j_gene: TRBJ2-3; v_gene: TRBV9; d_gene: .; len: 15; abundance: .
CDR3aa: CASSSTGARSNYGYTF; CDR3nt: TGTGCCAGCAGCTCGACCGGGGCCAGGTCTAACTATGGCTACACCTTC; j_gene: TRBJ1-2; v_gene: TRBV7-9; d_gene: .; len: 16; abundance: .
CDR3aa: CASRRDRGRGYTF; CDR3nt: TGTGCCAGCAGACGGGACAGGGGGCGAGGCTACACCTTC; j_gene: TRBJ1-2; v_gene: TRBV5-6; d_gene: TRBD1; len: 13; abundance: .
CDR3aa: CAWSAPYRGSNQPQHF; CDR3nt: TGTGCCTGGAGTGCTCCTTACAGGGGTAGCAATCAGCCCCAGCATTTT; j_gene: TRBJ1-5; v_gene: TRBV30; d_gene: TRBD1; len: 16; abundance: .
CDR3aa: CASSFEGNTIYF; CDR3nt: TGTGCCAGCAGTTTTGAGGGAAACACCATATATTTT; j_gene: TRBJ1-3; v_gene: TRBV28; d_gene: .; len: 12; abundance: .
CDR3aa: CATSTGFDGYTF; CDR3nt: TGTGCCACCTCGACAGGGTTTGATGGCTACACCTTC; j_gene: TRBJ1-2; v_gene: TRBV19; d_gene: TRBD1; len: 12; abundance: few
CDR3aa: CASSQEVAGGSDQETQYF; CDR3nt: TGCGCCAGCAGCCAAGAAGTAGCGGGAGGATCGGACCAAGAGACCCAGTACTTC; j_gene: TRBJ2-5; v_gene: TRBV4-3; d_gene: TRBD2; len: 18; abundance: few
CDR3aa: CASSFGQGISNEQFF; CDR3nt: TGTGCCAGCAGTTTTGGGCAGGGGATCAGCAATGAGCAGTTCTTC; j_gene: TRBJ2-1; v_gene: TRBV28; d_gene: .; len: 15; abundance: few
CDR3aa: CASSGTSGRADTQYF; CDR3nt: TGTGCCAGCAGTGGGACTAGCGGGAGGGCAGATACGCAGTATTTT; j_gene: TRBJ2-3; v_gene: TRBV7-8; d_gene: TRBD2; len: 15; abundance: .
CDR3aa: CATSSSPGISYEQYF; CDR3nt: TGTGCCACCAGCAGCTCTCCCGGGATATCCTACGAGCAGTACTTC; j_gene: TRBJ2-7; v_gene: TRBV15; d_gene: .; len: 15; abundance: .
CDR3aa: CASTDPGYEQYF; CDR3nt: TGTGCCAGCACCGACCCCGGTTACGAGCAGTACTTC; j_gene: TRBJ2-7; v_gene: TRBV28; d_gene: .; len: 12; abundance: .
CDR3aa: CASSLAGLRETQYF; CDR3nt: TGTGCCAGCAGCTTAGCAGGTCTCCGAGAGACCCAGTACTTC; j_gene: TRBJ2-5; v_gene: TRBV7-9; d_gene: .; len: 14; abundance: .
CDR3aa: CASSLDNGETQYF; CDR3nt: TGTGCCAGCAGCTTAGATAACGGGGAGACCCAGTACTTC; j_gene: TRBJ2-5; v_gene: TRBV13; d_gene: .; len: 13; abundance: .
CDR3aa: CASSIGNTEAFF; CDR3nt: TGTGCCAGTAGTATAGGGAACACTGAAGCTTTCTTT; j_gene: TRBJ1-1; v_gene: TRBV19; d_gene: .; len: 12; abundance: few
CDR3aa: CASSASGRAVEQFF; CDR3nt: TGTGCCAGCAGTGCTAGCGGGAGGGCCGTGGAGCAGTTCTTC; j_gene: TRBJ2-1; v_gene: TRBV9; d_gene: TRBD2; len: 14; abundance: .
CDR3aa: CASSSYYRTSTDTQYF; CDR3nt: TGTGCCAGCAGCTCATATTACCGGACTAGCACAGATACGCAGTATTTT; j_gene: TRBJ2-3; v_gene: TRBV5-4; d_gene: .; len: 16; abundance: .
CDR3aa: CASSSRGGRYEQYF; CDR3nt: TGTGCCAGCAGTTCCAGGGGAGGACGCTACGAGCAGTACTTC; j_gene: TRBJ2-7; v_gene: TRBV27; d_gene: .; len: 14; abundance: .
CDR3aa: CSVGSSQSYEQYF; CDR3nt: TGCAGCGTTGGTTCTTCGCAGTCCTACGAGCAGTACTTC; j_gene: TRBJ2-7; v_gene: TRBV29-1; d_gene: .; len: 13; abundance: .
CDR3aa: CASSLEGLFNQPQHF; CDR3nt: TGCGCCAGCAGCTTAGAGGGTCTATTCAATCAGCCCCAGCATTTT; j_gene: TRBJ1-5; v_gene: TRBV5-1; d_gene: .; len: 15; abundance: .
CDR3aa: CAISEGLEQYF; CDR3nt: TGTGCCATCAGTGAGGGTCTCGAGCAGTACTTC; j_gene: TRBJ2-7; v_gene: TRBV10-3; d_gene: .; len: 11; abundance: .
CDR3aa: CASSYGGNQPQHF; CDR3nt: TGTGCCAGTAGTTATGGTGGCAATCAGCCCCAGCATTTT; j_gene: TRBJ1-5; v_gene: TRBV19; d_gene: .; len: 13; abundance: .
CDR3aa: CASSETTSGQQETQYF; CDR3nt: TGTGCCAGCAGCGAGACCACTAGCGGGCAACAAGAGACCCAGTACTTC; j_gene: TRBJ2-5; v_gene: TRBV9; d_gene: TRBD2; len: 16; abundance: few
CDR3aa: CASSQDTAANYGYTF; CDR3nt: TGCGCCAGCAGCCAAGATACAGCAGCTAACTATGGCTACACCTTC; j_gene: TRBJ1-2; v_gene: TRBV4-3; d_gene: .; len: 15; abundance: .
CDR3aa: CASSPISGSEGETQYF; CDR3nt: TGTGCCAGCAGCCCCATTAGCGGGAGCGAAGGAGAGACCCAGTACTTC; j_gene: TRBJ2-5; v_gene: TRBV7-2; d_gene: TRBD2; len: 16; abundance: .
CDR3aa: CASSTRTGGNTEAFF; CDR3nt: TGTGCCAGCAGTACGAGGACAGGGGGGAACACTGAAGCTTTCTTT; j_gene: TRBJ1-1; v_gene: TRBV27; d_gene: TRBD1; len: 15; abundance: .
CDR3aa: CASKRLFREDEQFF; CDR3nt: TGTGCCAGCAAGAGACTTTTCAGGGAGGATGAGCAGTTCTTC; j_gene: TRBJ2-1; v_gene: TRBV28; d_gene: .; len: 14; abundance: few
CDR3aa: CASSQEARQLPEAFF; CDR3nt: TGTGCCAGCAGCCAAGAAGCTCGGCAGTTGCCTGAAGCTTTCTTT; j_gene: TRBJ1-1; v_gene: TRBV14; d_gene: .; len: 15; abundance: .
CDR3aa: CASSLSVYEQYF; CDR3nt: TGTGCCAGCAGCTTATCGGTTTACGAGCAGTACTTC; j_gene: TRBJ2-7; v_gene: TRBV7-9; d_gene: .; len: 12; abundance: .
CDR3aa: CASSQPGPGVDTQYF; CDR3nt: TGTGCCAGCAGTCAGCCCGGACCCGGAGTAGATACGCAGTATTTT; j_gene: TRBJ2-3; v_gene: TRBV25-1; d_gene: .; len: 15; abundance: .
CDR3aa: CASSLARSGELFF; CDR3nt: TGTGCCAGCAGCTTAGCTAGATCCGGGGAGCTGTTTTTT; j_gene: TRBJ2-2; v_gene: TRBV7-7; d_gene: .; len: 13; abundance: few
CDR3aa: CASSLLAEPYNEQFF; CDR3nt: TGTGCCAGCAGCTTACTAGCGGAACCCTACAATGAGCAGTTCTTC; j_gene: TRBJ2-1; v_gene: TRBV7-9; d_gene: TRBD2; len: 15; abundance: .
CDR3aa: CASSTIGGANTEAFF; CDR3nt: TGTGCCAGCAGCACCATCGGGGGGGCTAACACTGAAGCTTTCTTT; j_gene: TRBJ1-1; v_gene: TRBV7-9; d_gene: .; len: 15; abundance: .
CDR3aa: CSVDQDRGRDGRQSSYNEQFF; CDR3nt: TGCAGCGTTGATCAAGACAGGGGGCGAGATGGGAGGCAGAGCTCCTACAATGAGCAGTTCTTC; j_gene: TRBJ2-1; v_gene: TRBV29-1; d_gene: TRBD1; len: 21; abundance: few
CDR3aa: CASSQVSQINYGYTF; CDR3nt: TGCGCCAGCAGCCAAGTGAGTCAGATCAACTATGGCTACACCTTC; j_gene: TRBJ1-2; v_gene: TRBV4-1; d_gene: .; len: 15; abundance: .
CDR3aa: CASRGTGEYEQYF; CDR3nt: TGTGCCAGCAGGGGGACAGGGGAGTACGAGCAGTACTTC; j_gene: TRBJ2-7; v_gene: TRBV2; d_gene: TRBD1; len: 13; abundance: .
CDR3aa: CASSLAQLLNHEAFF; CDR3nt: TGTGCCAGCAGCTTAGCTCAGCTGCTCAACCATGAAGCTTTCTTT; j_gene: TRBJ1-1; v_gene: TRBV7-9; d_gene: .; len: 15; abundance: .
CDR3aa: CASTSGSSYNEQFF; CDR3nt: TGTGCCAGCACCTCAGGGAGCTCCTACAATGAGCAGTTCTTC; j_gene: TRBJ2-1; v_gene: TRBV9; d_gene: .; len: 14; abundance: .
CDR3aa: CASSVRPGAATSGRESYNEQFF; CDR3nt: TGTGCCAGCAGCGTAAGGCCAGGGGCCGCGACTAGCGGGAGAGAGTCCTACAATGAGCAGTTCTTC; j_gene: TRBJ2-1; v_gene: TRBV9; d_gene: TRBD2; len: 22; abundance: .
CDR3aa: CASSGQDGGNQPQHF; CDR3nt: TGTGCCAGCAGCGGACAGGATGGGGGCAATCAGCCCCAGCATTTT; j_gene: TRBJ1-5; v_gene: TRBV9; d_gene: .; len: 15; abundance: .
CDR3aa: CASSRNPSSYNEQFF; CDR3nt: TGTGCCAGCAGTCGAAATCCAAGCTCCTACAATGAGCAGTTCTTC; j_gene: TRBJ2-1; v_gene: TRBV27; d_gene: .; len: 15; abundance: few
CDR3aa: CASSQGDPSYNEQFF; CDR3nt: TGTGCCAGCAGCCAGGGGGACCCCTCCTACAATGAGCAGTTCTTC; j_gene: TRBJ2-1; v_gene: TRBV7-6; d_gene: TRBD1; len: 15; abundance: many
CDR3aa: CASSLTRLPMNTEAFF; CDR3nt: TGTGCCAGCAGTTTAACGAGGCTACCTATGAACACTGAAGCTTTCTTT; j_gene: TRBJ1-1; v_gene: TRBV27; d_gene: .; len: 16; abundance: .